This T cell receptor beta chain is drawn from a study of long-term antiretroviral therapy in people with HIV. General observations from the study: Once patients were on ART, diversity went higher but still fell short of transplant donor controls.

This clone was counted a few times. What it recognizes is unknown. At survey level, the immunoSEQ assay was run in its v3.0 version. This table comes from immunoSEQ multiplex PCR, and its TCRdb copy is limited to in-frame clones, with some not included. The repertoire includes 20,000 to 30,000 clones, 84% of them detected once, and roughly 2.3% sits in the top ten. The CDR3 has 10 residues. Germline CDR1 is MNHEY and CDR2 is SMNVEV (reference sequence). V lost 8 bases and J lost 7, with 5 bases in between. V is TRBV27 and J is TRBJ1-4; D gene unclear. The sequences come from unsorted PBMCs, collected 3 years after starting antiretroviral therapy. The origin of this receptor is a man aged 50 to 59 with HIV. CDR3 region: CASLGEKLFF. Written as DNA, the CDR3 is TGTGCCAGCTTGGGTGAAAAACTGTTTTTT.